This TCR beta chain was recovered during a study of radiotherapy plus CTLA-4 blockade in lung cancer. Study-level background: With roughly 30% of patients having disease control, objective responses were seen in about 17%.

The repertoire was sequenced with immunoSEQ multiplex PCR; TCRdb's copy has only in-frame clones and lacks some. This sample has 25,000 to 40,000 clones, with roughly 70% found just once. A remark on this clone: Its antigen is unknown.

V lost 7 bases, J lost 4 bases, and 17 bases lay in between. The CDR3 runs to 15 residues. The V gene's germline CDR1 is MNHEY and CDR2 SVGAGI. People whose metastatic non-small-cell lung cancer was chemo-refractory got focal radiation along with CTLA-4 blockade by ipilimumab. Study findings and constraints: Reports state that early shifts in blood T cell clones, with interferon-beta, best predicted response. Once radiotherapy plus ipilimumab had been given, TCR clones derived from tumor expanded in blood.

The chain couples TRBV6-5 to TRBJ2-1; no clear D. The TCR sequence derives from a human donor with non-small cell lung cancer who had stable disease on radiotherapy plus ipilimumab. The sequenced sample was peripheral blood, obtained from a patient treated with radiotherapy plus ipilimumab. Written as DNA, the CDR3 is TGTGCCAGCATTCTTTGGGTCCCTAGGTACAATGAGCAGTTCTTC. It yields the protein CASILWVPRYNEQFF.